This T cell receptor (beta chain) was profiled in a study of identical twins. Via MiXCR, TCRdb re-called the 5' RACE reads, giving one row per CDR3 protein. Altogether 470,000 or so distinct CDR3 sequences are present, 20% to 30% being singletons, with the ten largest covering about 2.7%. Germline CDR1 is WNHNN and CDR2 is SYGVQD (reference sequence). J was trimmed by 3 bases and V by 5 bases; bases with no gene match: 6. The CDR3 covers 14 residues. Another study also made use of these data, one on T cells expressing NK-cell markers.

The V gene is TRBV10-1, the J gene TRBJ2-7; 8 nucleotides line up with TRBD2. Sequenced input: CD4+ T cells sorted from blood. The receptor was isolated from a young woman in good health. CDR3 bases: TGCGCCAGCAGTAGGTCCAGCGGGGGCTACGAGCAGTACTTC. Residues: CASSRSSGGYEQYF.